These 20 T cell receptor beta chains share one sample of origin, sequenced in a study of cytomegalovirus exposure and HLA in healthy donors. The PCR contained 60 Vbeta and 13 Jbeta primers. Assay used: immunoSEQ multiplex PCR; TCRdb lists only in-frame clones, some missing. The sample has 130,000 or so clones, around 79% seen once. Sequenced input: PBMCs. Every receptor here comes from a woman aged 40 to 49 in good health and CMV-seronegative.

This clone occurred a few times. The V call is TRBV29-1, the J call TRBJ2-1; D perhaps matches TRBD2 (7 bases). CDR3 size: 17 residues. CDR1 SQVTM and CDR2 ANQGSEA come from the germline V gene. Trimming took off 0 bases at V and 6 bases at J, with 21 bases between the two ends. CDR3 residues: CSVEDWPPGGGGNEQFF. The DNA for the CDR3 is TGCAGCGTTGAAGATTGGCCTCCGGGGGGAGGGGGCAATGAGCAGTTCTTC.

This chain links TRBV7-9 with TRBJ1-2, with 11 positions matching TRBD1. Germline V CDR1 and CDR2: SEHNR, FQNEAQ (reference sequence). The V and J ends lost 5 bases and 3 bases, in that order; junction bases with no gene match: 5. CDR3 length equals 15 residues. CDR3: CASSPGQGEDYGYTF. As DNA, the CDR3 is TGTGCCAGCAGCCCGGGACAGGGGGAAGACTATGGCTACACCTTC. The entire variable domain, with the rest obtained from reference TRBV7-9 and TRBJ1-2, is as follows: DTGVSQNPRHKITKRGQNVTFRCDPISEHNRLYWYRQTLGQGPEFLTYFQNEAQLEKSRLLSDRFSAERPKGSFSTLEIQRTEQGDSAMYLCASSPGQGEDYGYTFGSGTRLTVV.

The genes are TRBV7-9 and TRBJ2-1; TRBD2 agrees at 13 bases. V dropped 5 bases and J dropped 0; count of bases not matched to a gene: 10. This CDR3 has 19 residues. Germline CDR1 and CDR2: SEHNR and FQNEAQ (reference sequence). In DNA, the CDR3 is TGTGCCAGCAGCCCTCGACTAGCGGGAGGAAAGAGCTCCTACAATGAGCAGTTCTTC. Its translation: CASSPRLAGGKSSYNEQFF.

The sample holds one count of this clone. This chain joins TRBV18 and TRBJ2-7, with 8 bases fitting TRBD2. The CDR3 is 17 residues long. Germline CDR1 KGHSH, CDR2 LQKENI. V was clipped by 3 bases and J by 2 bases; unmatched bases: 12. This CDR3 is CASSPPQLGRAAYEQYF. The CDR3 DNA follows: TGTGCCAGCTCACCCCCCCAGCTCGGGAGGGCCGCCTACGAGCAGTACTTC.

This rearrangement joins TRBV14 to TRBJ1-2; TRBD1 agrees at 7 bases. This CDR3 has 14 residues. V trimming: 6 bases; J trimming: 3 bases; junction bases outside the gene matches: 7. Germline V gives CDR1 SGHDN, CDR2 FVKESK. For the CDR3, the DNA is TGTGCCAGCAGACAGACCGGGACAGACTATGGCTACACCTTC. Amino acid sequence: CASRQTGTDYGYTF. Drawing the rest from reference TRBV14 and TRBJ1-2, the complete variable domain is EAGVTQFPSHSVIEKGQTVTLRCDPISGHDNLYWYRRVMGKEIKFLLHFVKESKQDESGMPNNRFLAERTGGTYSTLKVQPAELEDSGVYFCASRQTGTDYGYTFGSGTRLTVV.

This chain joins TRBV7-9 and TRBJ1-2; possibly TRBD1 for D (6 bases). The CDR3 runs 15 residues. The ends were cut back, 3 bases at V and 3 bases at J, with 14 bases in the middle. Germline V gives CDR1 SEHNR, CDR2 FQNEAQ (reference sequence). The CDR3 region has the DNA TGTGCCAGCAGCTTCAGCAGGGGATCGGACTATGGCTACACCTTC. Its protein product is CASSFSRGSDYGYTF.

The chain links TRBV28 to TRBJ2-5; tentatively, D is TRBD1 (6 bases). V was pared by 2 bases and J by 4 bases, with 14 bases between. CDR3 length equals 15 residues. The germline gives CDR1 MDHEN, CDR2 SYDVKM. CDR3 in DNA: TGTGCCAGCAGTTTAGGAACAGGGCCTGCAGAGACCCAGTACTTC. Its protein is CASSLGTGPAETQYF.

The J gene is TRBJ1-2, the V gene TRBV16; D possibly corresponds to TRBD1 (5 bases). CDR1 and CDR2 (germline): KGHSY, FQNENV. The CDR3 extends over 14 amino acids. V was cut by 3 bases and J by 5 bases, with 13 bases left in between. CDR3 in amino acids: CASSHPRQYYGYTF. In DNA, the CDR3 is TGTGCCAGCAGCCATCCCCGACAGTATTATGGCTACACCTTC.

This clone came up a few times. V usage is TRBV7-9 and J usage is TRBJ2-2; tentative D call: TRBD2 (6 bases). CDR3 size: 15 residues. V was cut by 5 bases and J by 1 base, with 11 bases left in between. From germline, CDR1 is SEHNR and CDR2 FQNEAQ (reference sequence). The CDR3 DNA reads TGTGCCAGCAGCCCGACTAGAATGAACACCGGGGAGCTGTTTTTT. Translating gives CASSPTRMNTGELFF.

The V and J genes are TRBV6-4 and TRBJ2-3; TRBD1 might be the D (5 bases). Germline V gene sequence: CDR1 MRHNA, CDR2 SNTAGT. The CDR3 length is 18 residues. The V gene lost 0 bases and the J gene lost 0 bases, with 16 bases spanning the gap. As DNA, the CDR3 is TGTGCCAGCAGTGACTCCATGGAAGGGGTCCCCAGCACAGATACGCAGTATTTT. Amino acid sequence: CASSDSMEGVPSTDTQYF.

CDR3 in DNA: TGTGCCAGCAGCCAACCCGGGGGCTACACCTTC. Its translation: CASSQPGGYTF. The chain uses TRBV7-2 and TRBJ1-2; D uncertain. The germline V gene encodes CDR1 SGHTA and CDR2 FQGNSA. Trimming took 5 bases from V and 8 from J, leaving 9 bases between them. The CDR3 has 11 amino acids.

V is TRBV7-9 and J is TRBJ2-5; D may be TRBD1 (8 bases). Between the trimmed V and J ends, which lost 5 bases and 3 bases, there was a span of 10 bases. Per the germline V gene, CDR1 is SEHNR and CDR2 is FQNEAQ (reference sequence). The CDR3 consists of 13 residues. CDR3 in amino acids: CASSTGGEETQYF. In DNA, the CDR3 is TGTGCCAGCAGCACAGGGGGGGAAGAGACCCAGTACTTC.

This sequence joins TRBV2 and TRBJ1-4; 7 positions match TRBD1. The CDR3 is 15 residues long. Trimming cost V 5 bases and J 7 bases; bases outside gene matches: 10. Germline V gives CDR1 SNHLY, CDR2 FYNNEI. This CDR3 reads CASSPRGRNGEKLFF. The CDR3 DNA reads as TGTGCCAGCAGTCCTAGGGGGCGCAACGGTGAAAAACTGTTTTTT.

This clone was counted between two and nine times. The rearrangement links TRBV4-3 to TRBJ2-1, with 9 bases lining up with TRBD2. The CDR3 length is 16 residues. The germline V gene encodes CDR1 LGHNA and CDR2 YSLEER. The trim removed 3 bases at V and 3 bases at J, leaving 6 bases unmatched. The CDR3 loop is CASSHPSGMGYNEQFF. The CDR3 DNA reads as TGCGCCAGCAGCCATCCTAGCGGGATGGGCTACAATGAGCAGTTCTTC.

The V and J genes are TRBV19 and TRBJ1-2; D unclear. The CDR3 loop spans 14 amino acids. Germline V lookup: CDR1 LNHDA, CDR2 SQIVND (reference sequence). The V end lost 3 bases, the J end lost 2 bases, and 10 bases lay between the germline ends. Here the CDR3 DNA reads TGTGCCAGTAGTATCAACAGCCTAAACTATGGCTACACCTTC. This gives the protein CASSINSLNYGYTF.

V gene TRBV9 combines with J gene TRBJ2-1, with 10 bases lining up with TRBD2. Germline V CDR1 and CDR2: SGDLS, YYNGEE. V shed 3 bases, J shed 6 bases, and the junction held 12 bases outside the gene matches. This CDR3 contains 17 residues. The CDR3 DNA is TGTGCCAGCAGCGAACGACTAGCGGGCGCGGGCGTCAATGAGCAGTTCTTC. Amino acid sequence: CASSERLAGAGVNEQFF.

This clone was counted only a few times. This chain links TRBV28 with TRBJ2-3; possibly TRBD1 for D (7 bases). This CDR3 has 17 amino acids. The V gene's germline CDR1 is MDHEN and CDR2 SYDVKM. V was clipped by 5 bases and J by 2 bases, with 20 bases between them. This chain's CDR3 is CASSEGGDRANTDTQYF. In DNA form, the CDR3 reads TGTGCCAGCAGTGAGGGGGGCGACAGGGCTAACACAGATACGCAGTATTTT.

This clone was seen more than once but under ten times. The rearrangement joins TRBV6-5 to TRBJ2-5; 10 positions match TRBD2. The tail of the sequence fits TRBJ2-7 better, so the J call may be wrong. Germline V lookup: CDR1 MNHEY, CDR2 SVGAGI. The CDR3 runs 15 residues. The DNA for the CDR3 is TGTGCCAGCAGTTACACACTAGCGGGGTCCTACGAGCAGTACTTC. Protein sequence: CASSYTLAGSYEQYF.

J is TRBJ1-4 and V is TRBV9; the D is unclear. The CDR3 loop spans 15 amino acids. Germline V gene data show CDR1 as SGDLS and CDR2 as YYNGEE. V lost 2 bases, J lost 1 base, and 9 bases lay in between. The CDR3 here is CASSVTGRTNEKLFF. The CDR3 nucleotides are TGTGCCAGCAGCGTCACCGGGAGAACTAATGAAAAACTGTTTTTT.

The J gene is TRBJ1-2, the V gene TRBV18; tentative D call: TRBD1 (5 bases). This CDR3 spans 15 amino acids. Germline CDR1 and CDR2: KGHSH and LQKENI. Between the trimmed V and J ends, which lost 0 bases and 0 bases, there was a span of 8 bases. The CDR3 is CASSPPARANYGYTF. The CDR3, as DNA: TGTGCCAGCTCACCACCGGCCAGGGCTAACTATGGCTACACCTTC.